These 20 T cell receptor beta chains came from one sample sequenced in a study of regulatory T cells in long-lasting Graves disease. The time point here: newly diagnosed GD, antithyroid drugs for less than 3 months. From PBMCs, RNA was extracted and then used to make the TCR library. The authors built TCR beta libraries using iRepertoire HTBI primers and Arm-PCR of CDR3 regions. TCRdb passed the multiplex PCR reads through MiXCR, listing each CDR3 protein once. The repertoire holds roughly 520,000 distinct CDR3 sequences, about 12% seen once, with about 8.3% in the top ten. This same sample was also taken into another study, of T cells in Graves' hyperthyroidism and ophthalmopathy.

The starting material was peripheral blood mononuclear cells (PBMCs), obtained at new diagnosis, from a patient treated with antithyroid drugs. The receptors originated from a woman aged 30 to 39 with Graves disease.

This clonotype was recorded at least ten times. This rearrangement joins TRBV30 to TRBJ2-1, with unresolved D. The V end was cut by 2 bases, the J end by 1 base, with 9 bases between. This CDR3 comprises 14 residues. Germline assignment: CDR1 GTSNPN and CDR2 SVGIG (reference sequence). In DNA form, the CDR3 reads TGTGCCTGGAGTAGAGCGTCTTCCTACAATGAGCAGTTCTTC. Its translation: CAWSRASSYNEQFF.

This clonotype showed up many times. This chain uses TRBV9 with TRBJ2-5; 10 bases agree with TRBD2. With 0 bases clipped from V and 3 bases from J, the junction kept 11 bases outside the gene matches. CDR1 and CDR2 (germline): SGDLS, YYNGEE. The CDR3 has 18 residues. The CDR3: CASSVDDRGLAYKETQYF. The CDR3 nucleotides are TGTGCCAGCAGCGTAGACGATCGGGGACTAGCGTATAAAGAGACCCAGTACTTC.

At least ten counts were recorded for this clonotype. The V gene is TRBV11-2, the J gene TRBJ2-1; D not certain. CDR3 length: 14 residues. The V end was cut by 3 bases, the J end by 1 base, with 7 bases between. Germline V gene lookup returns CDR1 SGHAT and CDR2 FQNNGV. CDR3 DNA sequence: TGTGCCAGCAGCTTCGGCTCTTCCTACAATGAGCAGTTCTTC. It is translated as CASSFGSSYNEQFF.

This clonotype turned up a few times. The chain is built from TRBV5-6 and TRBJ1-1; TRBD1 matches at 7 bases. This CDR3 spans 13 amino acids. The V and J ends lost 3 bases and 5 bases, in that order; junction bases with no gene match: 4. Germline V gene lookup returns CDR1 SGHDT and CDR2 YYEEEE. In DNA form, the CDR3 reads TGTGCCAGCAGCTGGGGCAGGGGGACTGAAGCTTTCTTT. It is translated as CASSWGRGTEAFF.

This clonotype was counted many times. The chain combines TRBV5-1 with TRBJ2-7; TRBD2 aligns across 10 bases. V was pared by 0 bases and J by 3 bases, with 12 bases of the junction left unmatched. The CDR3 runs to 18 residues. Germline lookup yields CDR1 SGHRS and CDR2 YFSETQ. This CDR3 is CASSLELAGGALGYEQYF. As DNA, the CDR3 is TGCGCCAGCAGCTTGGAATTAGCGGGAGGAGCCCTAGGCTACGAGCAGTACTTC. The complete variable domain, with remaining parts taken from reference TRBV5-1 and TRBJ2-7, reads KAGVTQTPRYLIKTRGQQVTLSCSPISGHRSVSWYQQTPGQGLQFLFEYFSETQRNKGNFPGRFSGRQFSNSRSEMNVSTLELGDSALYLCASSLELAGGALGYEQYFGPGTRLTVT.

Many counts were recorded for this clonotype. The rearrangement joins TRBV12-3 or TRBV12-4 to TRBJ2-7, with 7 nucleotides matching TRBD1. Trimming removed 5 bases from V and 6 bases from J; junction bases left unmatched: 4. This CDR3 is built from 12 residues. In DNA form, the CDR3 reads TGTGCCAGCAGTCAGACAGGGTTCGAGCAGTACTTC. Its protein product is CASSQTGFEQYF.

This clonotype was recorded many times. The genes are TRBV12-5 and TRBJ1-2; TRBD1 aligns across 8 bases. The CDR3 is 16 amino acids. V lost 2 bases to trimming and J lost 4 bases; unmatched junction nucleotides: 9. Germline V lookup: CDR1 LGHNT, CDR2 FRNRAP. CDR3 region: CASGLTPGTGVYGYTF. DNA of the CDR3: TGTGCTAGTGGTTTGACCCCCGGGACAGGCGTCTATGGCTACACCTTC.

This clonotype was counted at least ten times. V is TRBV28 and J is TRBJ1-6; a weak D match, TRBD1 (6 bases). The V and J ends lost 0 bases and 9 bases respectively, with 15 bases between them. The CDR3 sequence is 16 residues long. CDR1 is MDHEN, CDR2 SYDVKM, per germline. The CDR3 DNA reads as TGTGCCAGCAGTTTATGGGGTAACAGGGCGGCTTCACCCCTCCACTTT. Translating gives CASSLWGNRAASPLHF.

This clonotype was detected ten times or more. The CDR3 nucleotides read TGTGCCAGCAGTTACTCGCGGACTAGCGGGGCCTACGAGCAGTACTTC. The encoded protein is CASSYSRTSGAYEQYF. J is TRBJ2-7 and V is TRBV6-2 or TRBV6-3, with 12 bases lining up with TRBD2. Germline values: CDR1 MNHEY, CDR2 SVGEGT. Trimming took 0 bases from V and 2 from J; bases not matched to a gene: 2. The CDR3 has 16 amino acids.

The V and J genes are TRBV12-3 or TRBV12-4 and TRBJ1-1; no reliable D call. This CDR3 comprises 15 residues. V was shortened by 3 bases and J by 3 bases, with 14 bases between the two germline ends. CDR3 region: CASSFGGASHTEAFF. CDR3 bases: TGTGCCAGCAGTTTTGGTGGTGCCAGTCACACTGAAGCTTTCTTT.

This clonotype was observed a handful of times. The V gene is TRBV19, the J gene TRBJ2-6; no clear D. Germline V gene lookup returns CDR1 LNHDA and CDR2 SQIVND (reference sequence). There are 14 residues in the CDR3. The V gene lost 3 bases and the J gene lost 1 base, with 4 bases spanning the gap. The CDR3 region has the DNA TGTGCCAGTAGTATCCTATCTGGGGCCAACGTCCTGACTTTC. Protein: CASSILSGANVLTF.

Regarding this clonotype: This clone may be a read error of a much larger clone one base away. The chain recombines TRBV7-3 with TRBJ2-2; D is unclear. The V end was cut by 5 bases, the J end by 7 bases, with 5 bases between. Germline CDR1 is SGHTA and CDR2 is FQGTGA. This CDR3 spans 11 amino acids. In DNA, the CDR3 is TGTGCCAGCAGCGATGGCGGGGAGCTGTTTTTT. Translation gives CASSDGGELFF.

There are many counts of this clonotype. The chain recombines TRBV29-1 with TRBJ1-1, with a tentative D call TRBD1 (5 bases). The CDR3 is 12 amino acids. The V gene's germline CDR1 is SQVTM and CDR2 ANQGSEA. V was trimmed by 4 bases and J by 3 bases, leaving 9 bases between them. The CDR3 reads CSVGEGDTEAFF. The CDR3 DNA reads TGCAGCGTTGGGGAAGGGGACACTGAAGCTTTCTTT.

This clonotype was counted ten times or more. The rearrangement uses TRBV20-1 and TRBJ2-1, with D perhaps TRBD1 (6 bases). The CDR3 runs 12 residues. The ends were cut back, 3 bases at V and 8 bases at J, with 11 bases in the middle. Germline lookup yields CDR1 DFQATT and CDR2 SNEGSKA (reference sequence). The CDR3 bases are TGCAGTGCTAGCCACAGGGTGGATGAGCAGTTCTTC. It codes for CSASHRVDEQFF.

This clonotype was seen ten or more times. J is TRBJ2-7 and V is TRBV28, with a weak D call TRBD1 (6 bases). The CDR3 has 15 residues. The V gene lost 0 bases and the J gene lost 2 bases, with 11 bases spanning the gap. The V gene's germline CDR1 is MDHEN and CDR2 SYDVKM. The CDR3 nucleotides are TGTGCCAGCAGTTTATGGTCTGGGGGCGCCTACGAGCAGTACTTC. It translates to CASSLWSGGAYEQYF.

This clonotype was seen repeatedly, ten times or more. This rearrangement joins TRBV6-1 to TRBJ2-6; 8 nucleotides match TRBD1. V gave up 7 bases and J gave up 0 bases; unmatched junction bases: 14. The CDR3 runs to 19 residues. CDR1 and CDR2 from the germline V gene are MNHNS and SASEGT. The DNA for the CDR3 is TGTGCCAGCATGGTGATCCCGGGACAGGCGCTCTCTGGGGCCAACGTCCTGACTTTC. Translated, it gives CASMVIPGQALSGANVLTF.

This clonotype has just a few counts. The chain links TRBV15 to TRBJ2-1, with unresolved D. With 3 bases removed from V and 5 bases from J, the gap between germline ends came to 8 bases. The CDR3 extends over 13 amino acids. Germline V lookup: CDR1 LNHNV, CDR2 YYDKDF (reference sequence). The DNA for the CDR3 is TGTGCCACCAGCAGTGGACCGAACAATGAGCAGTTCTTC. This codes for CATSSGPNNEQFF. The full variable domain, rest sourced from reference TRBV15 and TRBJ2-1, is DAMVIQNPRYQVTQFGKPVTLSCSQTLNHNVMYWYQQKSSQAPKLLFHYYDKDFNNEADTPDNFQSRRPNTSFCFLDIRSPGLGDTAMYLCATSSGPNNEQFFGPGTRLTVL.

This chain links TRBV19 with TRBJ2-7; perhaps TRBD1 as D (6 bases). V dropped 3 bases and J dropped 1 base, with 10 bases sitting between them. The CDR3 covers 14 residues. CDR1 LNHDA and CDR2 SQIVND come from the germline V gene (reference sequence). The CDR3 DNA sequence: TGTGCCAGTAGTATTGGGACACCTTCCTACGAGCAGTACTTC. As protein: CASSIGTPSYEQYF.

The table lists this clonotype with a few counts. This sequence joins TRBV20-1 and TRBJ2-5; D remains unclear. The length of the CDR3 is 14 residues. Trimming left V 6 bases short and J 2 bases short, with 16 bases between. Germline V gives CDR1 DFQATT, CDR2 SNEGSKA (reference sequence). The chain's CDR3 is CSALGPPPQETQYF. The DNA of the CDR3 is TGCAGTGCCCTAGGGCCCCCTCCACAAGAGACCCAGTACTTC.

This clonotype showed up many times. The gene calls are TRBV7-6 and TRBJ2-1; 8 nucleotides agree with TRBD1. The CDR3 is 13 residues long. Trimming took 3 bases from V and 9 from J; bases not matched to a gene: 4. Germline CDR1 is SGHVS and CDR2 is FNYEAQ. The CDR3 region is CASSLQTGGEQFF. DNA of the CDR3: TGTGCCAGCAGCTTGCAAACAGGGGGTGAGCAGTTCTTC.